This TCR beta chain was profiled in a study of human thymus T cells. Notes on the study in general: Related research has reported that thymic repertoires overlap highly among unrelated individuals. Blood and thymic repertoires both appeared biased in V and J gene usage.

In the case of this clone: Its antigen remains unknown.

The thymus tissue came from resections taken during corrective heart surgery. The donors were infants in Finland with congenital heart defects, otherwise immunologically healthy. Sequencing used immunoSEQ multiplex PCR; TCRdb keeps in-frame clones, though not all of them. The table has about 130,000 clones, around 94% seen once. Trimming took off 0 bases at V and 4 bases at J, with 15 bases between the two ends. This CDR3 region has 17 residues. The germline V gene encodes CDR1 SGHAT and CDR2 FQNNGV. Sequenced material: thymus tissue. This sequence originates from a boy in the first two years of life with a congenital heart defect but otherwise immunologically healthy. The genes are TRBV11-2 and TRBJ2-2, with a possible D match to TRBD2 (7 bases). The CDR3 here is CASSLDQAGAFTGELFF. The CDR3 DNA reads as TGTGCCAGCAGCTTAGATCAGGCGGGGGCCTTCACCGGGGAGCTGTTTTTT.